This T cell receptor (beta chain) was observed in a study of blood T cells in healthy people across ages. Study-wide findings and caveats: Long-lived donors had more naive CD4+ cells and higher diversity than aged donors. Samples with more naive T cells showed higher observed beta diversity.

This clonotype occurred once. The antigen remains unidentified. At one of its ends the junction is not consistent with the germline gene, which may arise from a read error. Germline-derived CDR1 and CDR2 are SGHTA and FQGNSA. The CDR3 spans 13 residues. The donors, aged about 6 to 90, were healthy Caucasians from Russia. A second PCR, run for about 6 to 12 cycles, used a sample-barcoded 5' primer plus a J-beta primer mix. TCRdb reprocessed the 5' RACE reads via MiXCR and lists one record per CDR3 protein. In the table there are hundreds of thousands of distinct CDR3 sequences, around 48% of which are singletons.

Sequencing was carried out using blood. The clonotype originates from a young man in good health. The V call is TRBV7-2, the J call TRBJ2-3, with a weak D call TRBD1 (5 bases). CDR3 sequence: CANSERQSDTQYF. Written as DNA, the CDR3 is TGTGCCAACAGCGAAAGACAGTCAGATACGCAGTATTTT.